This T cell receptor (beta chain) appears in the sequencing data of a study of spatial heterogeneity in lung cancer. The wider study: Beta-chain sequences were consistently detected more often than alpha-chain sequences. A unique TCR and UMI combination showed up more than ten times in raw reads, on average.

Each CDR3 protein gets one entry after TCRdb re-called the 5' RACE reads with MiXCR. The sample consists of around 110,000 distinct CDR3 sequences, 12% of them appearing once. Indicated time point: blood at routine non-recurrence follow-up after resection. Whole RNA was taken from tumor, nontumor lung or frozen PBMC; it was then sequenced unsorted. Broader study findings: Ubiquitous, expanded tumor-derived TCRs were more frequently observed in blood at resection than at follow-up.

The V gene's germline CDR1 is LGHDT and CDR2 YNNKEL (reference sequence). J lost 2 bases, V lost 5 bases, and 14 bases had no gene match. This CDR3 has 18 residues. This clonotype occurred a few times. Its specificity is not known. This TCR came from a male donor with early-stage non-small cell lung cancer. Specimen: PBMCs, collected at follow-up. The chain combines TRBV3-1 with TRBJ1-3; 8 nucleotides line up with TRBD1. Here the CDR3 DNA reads TGTGCCAGCAGCTCGAGGACAGGGACTCTTTCAACTGGAAACACCATATATTTT. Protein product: CASSSRTGTLSTGNTIYF.